This T cell receptor (beta chain) was observed in a study of long-term antiretroviral therapy in people with HIV. Study background: The earliest samples came from an era when ART typically awaited falling CD4 counts. Findings and limits, study-wide: Relative to transplant donor controls, diversity remained lower despite increasing after ART.

Running of the v3.0 immunoSEQ assay took place at survey level. The table came from immunoSEQ multiplex PCR; TCRdb's copy has only in-frame clones and leaves some out. The data show about 20,000 clones, 90% seen once. With regard to this clone: Its cognate antigen is unknown.

Looked up from germline, CDR1 is SQVTM and CDR2 is ANQGSEA. CDR3 length equals 14 residues. The ends were cut back, 3 bases at V and 6 bases at J, with 15 bases in the middle. Every donor had one or more pre-ART and two or more post-ART PBMC samples. This chain uses TRBV29-1 with TRBJ2-1; possibly TRBD1 or TRBD2 for D (5 bases each). The sample in question was unsorted PBMCs, obtained 4.2 to 4.5 years before starting antiretroviral therapy. This sequence was found in a woman in her 30s with HIV. CDR3 sequence reads: CSVDDLRDPNEQFF. The CDR3 DNA is TGCAGCGTTGATGACCTCAGGGACCCCAATGAGCAGTTCTTC.